The 30 T cell receptor beta chains below were found in one sample sequenced in a study of beta chain features in type 1 diabetes. Sequenced material consisted of expressed TCRB transcripts (all of the isolated RNA was reverse transcribed). Assay used: immunoSEQ multiplex PCR; TCRdb lists only in-frame clones, some missing. This table has about 250,000 clones, approximately 14% appearing once. The sample consisted of naive CD4+ T cells from blood. The receptor source for this set is a woman between 40 and 50 years old in good health.

This sequence joins TRBV19 and TRBJ2-1; TRBD2 aligns across 7 bases. Trimming cost V 9 bases and J 0 bases; bases outside gene matches: 11. This CDR3 has 16 residues. CDR1 and CDR2 (germline): LNHDA, SQIVND (reference sequence). DNA for the CDR3: TGTGCCAGCAAAGACCAACTAGCGAGCTCCTACAATGAGCAGTTCTTC. It is translated as CASKDQLASSYNEQFF. Full variable domain (rest looked up from reference TRBV19 and TRBJ2-1): DGGITQSPKYLFRKEGQNVTLSCEQNLNHDAMYWYRQDPGQGLRLIYYSQIVNDFQKGDIAEGYSVSREKKESFPLTVTSAQKNPTAFYLCASKDQLASSYNEQFFGPGTRLTVL.

The gene calls are TRBV19 and TRBJ1-1; D is perhaps TRBD1 (5 bases). The CDR3 consists of 14 residues. The germline V and J ends were trimmed by 5 bases and 1 base, with 11 bases remaining between them. CDR1 and CDR2 (germline): LNHDA, SQIVND (reference sequence). The CDR3 reads CASSPWQGNTEAFF. The CDR3 DNA is TGTGCCAGTAGTCCCTGGCAGGGGAACACTGAAGCTTTCTTT.

This clone has a handful of counts. The V gene is TRBV29-1, the J gene TRBJ2-2, with D possibly matching TRBD2 (6 bases). The CDR3 totals 11 residues. V dropped 4 bases and J dropped 6 bases, with 6 bases sitting between them. The germline CDR1 and CDR2 sequences are SQVTM and ANQGSEA. As DNA, the CDR3 is TGCAGCGTTGGGGAGGCCGGGGAGCTGTTTTTT. Translation gives CSVGEAGELFF.

The chain is built from TRBV6-1 and TRBJ2-1; 13 bases fit TRBD2. Germline trimming cut 4 bases from V and 1 base from J; bases unmatched to any gene: 7. Per germline, CDR1 MNHNS and CDR2 SASEGT. CDR3 length: 18 amino acids. The CDR3 DNA reads TGTGCCAGCAGTGGAACTAGCGGGGGGGCGCGATCCTACAATGAGCAGTTCTTC. Encoded protein: CASSGTSGGARSYNEQFF.

This clone has a count of ten or more. DNA for the CDR3: TGTGCCAGCAGCCACCACTCCCCATATGTGGATGAGCAGTTCTTC. It codes for CASSHHSPYVDEQFF. The chain uses TRBV14 and TRBJ2-1; D gene ambiguous. This CDR3 has 15 residues. The V end lost 3 bases, the J end lost 8 bases, and 17 bases lay between the germline ends. The germline gives CDR1 SGHDN, CDR2 FVKESK.

The chain is built from TRBV6-6 and TRBJ2-5, with 7 positions matching TRBD1. The J call could be wrong; TRBJ2-7 is a better fit for the DNA end. The germline V gene has CDR1 MNHNY and CDR2 SVGAGI (reference sequence). The CDR3 is 14 amino acids. For the CDR3, the DNA is TGTGCCAGCAGTTACCTCCAGGGGGTGTCCGAGCAGTACTTC. Amino acid sequence: CASSYLQGVSEQYF.

The sample holds a few counts of this clone. CDR3 residues: CASSSETGPYEQYF. The CDR3 nucleotides read TGCGCCAGCAGCTCGGAGACAGGACCCTACGAGCAGTACTTC. The chain joins TRBV5-1 to TRBJ2-7; a weak D match, TRBD1 (6 bases). V was clipped by 3 bases and J by 2 bases, with 12 bases between them. This CDR3 contains 14 residues. Germline V gene sequence: CDR1 SGHRS, CDR2 YFSETQ.

This clone has at least ten counts. Other DNA sequences from this sample encode an identical CDR3 as well. The CDR3: CASSIRGYEQYF. CDR3 bases: TGTGCCAGTAGTATTCGGGGCTACGAGCAGTACTTC. V and J are TRBV19 and TRBJ2-7; possibly TRBD2 for D (5 bases). Looked up from germline, CDR1 is LNHDA and CDR2 is SQIVND (reference sequence). This CDR3 comprises 12 residues. V was cut by 3 bases and J by 3 bases, with 6 bases left in between.

This clone was seen more than once but under ten times. The V gene is TRBV9, the J gene TRBJ1-5; TRBD1 matches 7 bases. The CDR3 covers 15 residues. Looked up from germline, CDR1 is SGDLS and CDR2 is YYNGEE. The ends lost 3 bases at V and 0 bases at J; junction bases unmatched: 3. Here the CDR3 DNA reads TGTGCCAGCAGCGCCGACAGGGATAGCAATCAGCCCCAGCATTTT. Translation: CASSADRDSNQPQHF.

The chain uses TRBV21-1 and TRBJ1-5; TRBD1 is taken as the D call from the table, unchecked against the DNA. TRBV21-1 is a pseudogene. This CDR3 is 16 amino acids long. The CDR3 region has the DNA TGTGCCAGCAGCAAAAACGCCAGTGGTCCCAATCAGCCCCAGCATTTT. It yields the protein CASSKNASGPNQPQHF.

V usage is TRBV29-1 and J usage is TRBJ1-1; D may be TRBD1 (5 bases). The CDR3 is 14 residues long. Germline CDR1 SQVTM, CDR2 ANQGSEA. V lost 7 bases, J lost 4 bases, and 19 bases lay in between. The CDR3 bases are TGCAGCGCGGGTACCGGCTTGGGGGGCACTGAAGCTTTCTTT. Amino acid sequence: CSAGTGLGGTEAFF.

This clone has more than one count but fewer than ten. This sequence joins TRBV19 and TRBJ1-2; D not certain. Looked up from germline, CDR1 is LNHDA and CDR2 is SQIVND (reference sequence). With 3 bases removed from V and 2 bases from J, the gap between germline ends came to 4 bases. The CDR3 is made up of 12 amino acids. CDR3 nucleotide sequence: TGTGCCAGTAGTATGAGGAACTATGGCTACACCTTC. This sequence encodes CASSMRNYGYTF.

The rearrangement joins TRBV5-1 to TRBJ2-3, with a tentative D call TRBD1 (6 bases). V was clipped by 7 bases and J by 0 bases, with 12 bases between them. CDR3 length: 14 residues. Germline CDR1 SGHRS, CDR2 YFSETQ. The CDR3 loop reads CASHRTESTDTQYF. The CDR3 coding sequence is TGCGCCAGCCACAGGACAGAGAGCACAGATACGCAGTATTTT.

This clone was counted between two and nine times. This chain connects TRBV18 to TRBJ2-1; 9 bases fit TRBD1. V was pared by 3 bases and J by 3 bases, with 6 bases of the junction left unmatched. Germline V gene sequence: CDR1 KGHSH, CDR2 LQKENI. The CDR3 totals 16 residues. The CDR3 loop reads CASSPPGQGFYNEQFF. CDR3 bases: TGTGCCAGCTCACCTCCGGGACAGGGCTTCTACAATGAGCAGTTCTTC.

This chain uses TRBV29-1 with TRBJ2-7; 8 bases agree with TRBD1. Trimming at V came to 0 bases and at J to 2 bases, leaving 3 bases not matched to a gene. The V gene's germline CDR1 is SQVTM and CDR2 ANQGSEA. The length of the CDR3 is 14 residues. The CDR3 DNA follows: TGCAGCGTTGAAGAGGCGGGACAGGCCTACGAGCAGTACTTC. It yields the protein CSVEEAGQAYEQYF.

This clone has more than one count but fewer than ten. This chain connects TRBV5-1 to TRBJ2-3, with 9 bases identical to TRBD2. There are 15 residues in the CDR3. V was pared by 7 bases and J by 1 base, with 7 bases of the junction left unmatched. The germline V gene encodes CDR1 SGHRS and CDR2 YFSETQ. The CDR3 sequence: CASGLAGARTDTQYF. DNA of the CDR3: TGCGCCAGCGGGTTAGCGGGGGCCCGCACAGATACGCAGTATTTT.

This clone showed up many times. This chain joins TRBV7-9 and TRBJ2-5; D uncertain. The length of the CDR3 is 14 residues. CDR1 and CDR2 (germline): SEHNR, FQNEAQ (reference sequence). V lost 6 bases to trimming and J lost 0 bases, with 11 bases between them. CDR3 in DNA: TGTGCCAGCAGAAGTCAAGCATACCAAGAGACCCAGTACTTC. This sequence encodes CASRSQAYQETQYF.

This clone was counted a few times. Other DNA sequences in this sample translate to the same CDR3. The rearrangement links TRBV5-1 to TRBJ1-5, with TRBD1 as a possible D gene (5 bases). This CDR3 spans 14 amino acids. With 0 bases removed from V and 7 bases from J, the gap between germline ends came to 11 bases. Germline CDR1 is SGHRS and CDR2 is YFSETQ. The CDR3 spells CASSLDRGSQPQHF. CDR3 in DNA: TGCGCCAGCAGCTTGGATAGGGGCAGCCAGCCCCAGCATTTT.

The chain carries TRBV25-1 and TRBJ1-5, with D hard to call. From germline, CDR1 is MGHDK and CDR2 SYGVNS. The CDR3 consists of 14 residues. The ends were cut back, 6 bases at V and 0 bases at J, with 9 bases in the middle. The CDR3 DNA sequence: TGTGCCAGCAGGCGGTCGGGTAGCAATCAGCCCCAGCATTTT. Amino acid sequence: CASRRSGSNQPQHF.

The V gene is TRBV5-4, the J gene TRBJ2-5; the match to TRBD2 covers 9 bases. CDR1 is SGHNT, CDR2 YYREEE, per germline (reference sequence). The CDR3 contains 17 residues. J was trimmed by 1 base and V by 4 bases; bases with no gene match: 11. Here the CDR3 reads CASSQWTGGGVQETQYF. The CDR3 bases are TGTGCCAGCAGCCAGTGGACGGGCGGGGGGGTCCAAGAGACCCAGTACTTC.

The chain links TRBV18 to TRBJ2-7, with 8 bases fitting TRBD1. The V and J ends lost 6 bases and 0 bases, in that order; junction bases with no gene match: 4. Germline V gives CDR1 KGHSH, CDR2 LQKENI. There are 14 residues in the CDR3. CDR3 in DNA: TGTGCCAGCTCGGGTGGACAGGGCTCCTACGAGCAGTACTTC. It translates to CASSGGQGSYEQYF.

The rearrangement uses TRBV28 and TRBJ1-2; tentatively, D is TRBD1 (5 bases). This CDR3 contains 15 residues. Germline V gene data show CDR1 as MDHEN and CDR2 as SYDVKM. Between the trimmed V and J ends, which lost 2 bases and 2 bases, there was a span of 12 bases. The CDR3 bases are TGTGCCAGCAGTTTAGGGGAGGAGGGGAACTATGGCTACACCTTC. Its protein product is CASSLGEEGNYGYTF.

This clone was counted many times. This CDR3 is missing its conserved last phenylalanine or tryptophan, likely due to a read error. The limits of the CDR3 on the DNA are not certain, so only TCRdb's listed CDR3 is given. V is TRBV5-6 and J is TRBJ1-4. The CDR3 has 9 amino acids, counting both end residues. CDR1 and CDR2 (germline): SGHDT, YYEEEE. The CDR3 loop is CASSWVSTG.

The V gene is TRBV27, the J gene TRBJ1-2; D gene uncertain. V lost 11 bases, J lost 2 bases, and 15 bases lay in between. Germline lookup yields CDR1 MNHEY and CDR2 SMNVEV (reference sequence). This CDR3 has 13 amino acids. The CDR3 nucleotides read TGTGCCTACGGCGGATATTCAAACTATGGCTACACCTTC. Its translation: CAYGGYSNYGYTF.

There are many counts of this clone. The chain couples TRBV6-5 to TRBJ2-7, with D maybe TRBD1 (6 bases). This CDR3 region has 14 residues. Trimming shortened V by 2 bases and J by 2 bases, and 10 bases separated the two germline ends. Germline V lookup: CDR1 MNHEY, CDR2 SVGAGI. The CDR3 protein is CASSYAQGTYEQYF. CDR3 in DNA: TGTGCCAGCAGTTACGCGCAGGGGACCTACGAGCAGTACTTC.

The chain couples TRBV6-1 to TRBJ2-1, with D unresolved. The germline V and J ends were trimmed by 5 bases and 8 bases, with 4 bases remaining between them. Germline V CDR1 and CDR2: MNHNS, SASEGT. This CDR3 has 10 residues. This CDR3 is CASSIDEQFF. The DNA of the CDR3 is TGTGCCAGCAGTATCGATGAGCAGTTCTTC.

The V and J genes are TRBV4-1 and TRBJ2-1; possible D gene TRBD1, 5 bases. The germline gives CDR1 MGHRA, CDR2 YSYEKL. Between the trimmed V and J ends, which lost 6 bases and 0 bases, there was a span of 18 bases. The CDR3 runs 17 residues. The CDR3 spells CASSPFERGSSYNEQFF. For the CDR3, the DNA is TGCGCCAGCAGTCCCTTTGAAAGGGGAAGCTCCTACAATGAGCAGTTCTTC.

The rearrangement links TRBV7-9 to TRBJ1-1; D call uncertain. The CDR3 is 13 amino acids. CDR1 and CDR2 (germline): SEHNR, FQNEAQ (reference sequence). V was shortened by 5 bases and J by 2 bases, with 9 bases between the two germline ends. The CDR3 DNA reads TGTGCCAGCAGCCCCCAGGAAAACACTGAAGCTTTCTTT. Amino acids: CASSPQENTEAFF.

The chain links TRBV27 to TRBJ1-2; the D gene is possibly TRBD1 (5 bases). Germline-derived CDR1 and CDR2 are MNHEY and SMNVEV (reference sequence). V was shortened by 5 bases and J by 8 bases, with 15 bases between the two germline ends. The CDR3 is made up of 13 amino acids. The CDR3 is CASSMIGTPGYTF. Written as DNA, the CDR3 is TGTGCCAGCAGTATGATCGGGACTCCGGGCTACACCTTC.

The chain carries TRBV2 and TRBJ2-1, with 8 bases lining up with TRBD2. Germline assignment: CDR1 SNHLY and CDR2 FYNNEI. The CDR3 is made up of 14 amino acids. With 7 bases clipped from V and 9 bases from J, the junction kept 11 bases outside the gene matches. The CDR3: CASTNLAGSVEQFF. CDR3 bases: TGTGCCAGCACCAACTTAGCGGGGTCGGTTGAGCAGTTCTTC. Looking up the rest from reference TRBV2 and TRBJ2-1 gives the full variable domain: EPEVTQTPSHQVTQMGQEVILRCVPISNHLYFYWYRQILGQKVEFLVSFYNNEISEKSEIFDDQFSVERPDGSNFTLKIRSTKLEDSAMYFCASTNLAGSVEQFFGPGTRLTVL.